The 25 T cell receptor beta chains given below trace back to one sample, sequenced in a study of blood T cell repertoires in COVID-19. The protocol was immunoSEQ multiplex PCR, while the TCRdb copy is restricted to in-frame clones and leaves out a portion. The sample yields roughly 130,000 clones, about nine tenths seen once. The sequenced sample consisted of peripheral blood. Receptors were obtained from a man in his sixties with COVID-19, enrolled during active disease.

V and J are TRBV4-1 and TRBJ2-2; maybe TRBD2 (6 bases). CDR1 and CDR2 from the germline V gene are MGHRA and YSYEKL. The V end was cut by 5 bases, the J end by 0 bases, with 13 bases between. The CDR3 extends over 16 amino acids. The CDR3 bases are TGCGCCAGCAGCGGGGGGTCCAGGTCGAACACCGGGGAGCTGTTTTTT. This translates into CASSGGSRSNTGELFF.

The V gene is TRBV6-5, the J gene TRBJ2-1; TRBD1 agrees at 7 bases. Per the germline V gene, CDR1 is MNHEY and CDR2 is SVGAGI. V dropped 9 bases and J dropped 0; count of bases not matched to a gene: 5. This CDR3 is built from 14 residues. The CDR3 nucleotides are TGTGCCAGTTCGGGACAGTCCTCCTACAATGAGCAGTTCTTC. This translates into CASSGQSSYNEQFF.

V gene TRBV6-2 or TRBV6-3 combines with J gene TRBJ1-5; the D gene is possibly TRBD1 (6 bases). CDR1 and CDR2 (germline): MNHEY, SVGEGT. The CDR3 loop spans 15 amino acids. V lost 2 bases to trimming and J lost 1 base, with 9 bases between them. This CDR3 reads CASSYEGVSNQPQHF. The CDR3, as DNA: TGTGCCAGCAGTTACGAGGGGGTAAGCAATCAGCCCCAGCATTTT.

The gene calls are TRBV27 and TRBJ2-5; TRBD1 aligns across 8 bases. This CDR3 has 15 residues. J gave up 2 bases and V 3 bases, and 5 bases lay outside the gene matches. Germline V CDR1 and CDR2: MNHEY, SMNVEV (reference sequence). For the CDR3, the DNA is TGTGCCAGCAGTTTGGGGACAGGAATTCAAGAGACCCAGTACTTC. This encodes CASSLGTGIQETQYF.

The gene calls are TRBV19 and TRBJ2-1; 9 nucleotides align to TRBD2. Germline trimming cut 9 bases from V and 7 bases from J; bases unmatched to any gene: 13. Germline CDR1 reads LNHDA; CDR2 reads SQIVND (reference sequence). CDR3 size: 15 residues. The CDR3 DNA reads TGTGCCAGGACCCTAGCGGGATTATATTGTAATGAGCAGTTCTTC. Residues: CARTLAGLYCNEQFF.

This clone appeared once. The V gene is TRBV4-3, the J gene TRBJ1-4; 10 nucleotides align to TRBD1. CDR1 LGHNA and CDR2 YSLEER come from the germline V gene. The CDR3 loop spans 15 amino acids. The ends lost 0 bases at V and 8 bases at J; junction bases unmatched: 3. CDR3 DNA: TGCGCCAGCAGCCAAGAGGGACAGGGGCGCGAAAAACTGTTTTTT. It codes for CASSQEGQGREKLFF.

This chain connects TRBV30 to TRBJ2-1; 11 nucleotides align to TRBD2. Germline V lookup: CDR1 GTSNPN, CDR2 SVGIG (reference sequence). This CDR3 has 15 residues. V trimming: 4 bases; J trimming: 5 bases; junction bases outside the gene matches: 7. CDR3 DNA: TGTGCCTGGACTGTAGGGACTAGCGGTAACAATGAGCAGTTCTTC. It codes for CAWTVGTSGNNEQFF.

The chain uses TRBV7-6 and TRBJ2-1, with D possibly being TRBD2 (6 bases). The germline V and J ends were trimmed by 5 bases and 7 bases, with 12 bases remaining between them. The CDR3 is 13 amino acids. The germline gives CDR1 SGHVS, CDR2 FNYEAQ. This CDR3 is CASSGYGGNEQFF. The CDR3 coding sequence is TGTGCCAGCAGCGGTTATGGGGGGAATGAGCAGTTCTTC.

Worth noting for this clone: Within the sample, other DNA sequences also encode this same CDR3. The chain has TRBV5-1 and TRBJ1-1; D is perhaps TRBD1 (6 bases). Trimming stripped 5 bases from V and 4 bases from J, with 12 bases between. The CDR3 totals 13 residues. CDR1 is SGHRS, CDR2 YFSETQ, per germline. CDR3 protein: CASSLRGGTEAFF. The CDR3 region has the DNA TGCGCCAGCAGTCTTAGGGGGGGCACTGAAGCTTTCTTT.

The chain joins TRBV18 to TRBJ2-7; 11 bases align to TRBD2. Germline assignment: CDR1 KGHSH and CDR2 LQKENI. This CDR3 region has 18 residues. V was pared by 1 base and J by 2 bases, with 10 bases of the junction left unmatched. The CDR3 is CASSPLPLTSGVAYEQYF. The CDR3 nucleotides are TGTGCCAGCTCACCACTCCCCTTGACTAGCGGGGTGGCCTACGAGCAGTACTTC.

This clone was seen only once. The V gene is TRBV5-8, the J gene TRBJ2-7; D possibly corresponds to TRBD1 (6 bases). The CDR3 extends over 15 amino acids. The V end lost 4 bases, the J end lost 5 bases, and 19 bases lay between the germline ends. Germline CDR1 SGHTS, CDR2 YDEGEE. The CDR3 here is CASSQLGGEGNEQYF. The CDR3 DNA sequence: TGTGCCAGCAGCCAACTAGGGGGAGAAGGAAACGAGCAGTACTTC.

V usage is TRBV6-5 and J usage is TRBJ2-6; unclear D gene. This CDR3 is 15 amino acids long. Deletions cut 2 bases from V and 0 bases from J, with 5 bases between. Germline values: CDR1 MNHEY, CDR2 SVGAGI. CDR3 amino acids: CASSYEDSGANVLTF. The CDR3 DNA follows: TGTGCCAGCAGTTACGAGGACTCTGGGGCCAACGTCCTGACTTTC.

This chain joins TRBV12-3 or TRBV12-4 and TRBJ1-2; tentatively, D is TRBD1 (5 bases). Trimming removed 5 bases at V and 5 bases at J, with 9 bases between. This CDR3 contains 12 residues. The CDR3 DNA reads as TGTGCCAGCAGTGGTGGGGGGTATGGCTACACCTTC. It is translated as CASSGGGYGYTF.

The CDR3 loop is CASSPGGRNTIYF. In nucleotides, the CDR3 is TGTGCCAGCAGCCCCGGCGGAAGAAACACCATATATTTT. J is TRBJ1-3 and V is TRBV11-3; D remains unclear. Trimming removed 5 bases from V and 5 bases from J, with 10 bases in between. Germline CDR1 reads SGHNT; CDR2 reads YENEEA. The CDR3 runs to 13 residues.

The chain joins TRBV18 to TRBJ1-4; 8 bases match TRBD1. Trimming at V came to 2 bases and at J to 5 bases, leaving 7 bases not matched to a gene. Germline V CDR1 and CDR2: KGHSH, LQKENI. This CDR3 is 16 amino acids long. The CDR3 coding sequence is TGTGCCAGCTCACCAAACTCGGGACAGGCGAATGAAAAACTGTTTTTT. Translated: CASSPNSGQANEKLFF. The full variable domain, completed using reference TRBV18 and TRBJ1-4, is NAGVMQNPRHLVRRRGQEARLRCSPMKGHSHVYWYRQLPEEGLKFMVYLQKENIIDESGMPKERFSAEFPKEGPSILRIQQVVRGDSAAYFCASSPNSGQANEKLFFGSGTQLSVL.

The gene calls are TRBV18 and TRBJ1-1; no reliable D call. This CDR3 has 16 residues. Per the germline V gene, CDR1 is KGHSH and CDR2 is LQKENI. V lost 3 bases to trimming and J lost 3 bases, with 17 bases between them. Written as DNA, the CDR3 is TGTGCCAGCTCACCTTTGACTTCTGGCAAGGACACTGAAGCTTTCTTT. Translation gives CASSPLTSGKDTEAFF.

The chain combines TRBV5-1 with TRBJ2-3; tentative D call: TRBD2 (5 bases). Trimming took off 5 bases at V and 0 bases at J, with 13 bases between the two ends. The CDR3 sequence is 15 residues long. CDR1 and CDR2 from the germline V gene are SGHRS and YFSETQ. This CDR3 is CASRPGISSTDTQYF. CDR3 sequence (DNA): TGCGCCAGCAGACCCGGGATCTCTAGCACAGATACGCAGTATTTT.

This clone has more than one count but fewer than ten. The chain links TRBV4-1 to TRBJ2-3, with 10 bases matching TRBD1. Germline values: CDR1 MGHRA, CDR2 YSYEKL. The CDR3 runs 15 residues. V dropped 4 bases and J dropped 4; count of bases not matched to a gene: 5. The CDR3 DNA reads TGCGCCAGCAGCCGAGACAGGGGGCGCGCAGATACGCAGTATTTT. It codes for CASSRDRGRADTQYF.

This chain links TRBV12-2 with TRBJ2-1; the D segment call TRBD1 is taken from the table without a DNA check. TRBV12-2 is classified as a pseudogene. The CDR3 length is 15 residues. The CDR3: CASRNGQQRRNEQFF. CDR3 coding DNA: TGTGCAAGTCGCAACGGACAGCAACGTCGGAATGAGCAGTTCTTC.

In this sample, this clone turned up once. V usage is TRBV21-1 and J usage is TRBJ2-7; TRBD1, the D gene given by the table, was not confirmed from the DNA. TRBV21-1 is described as a pseudogene. The CDR3 has 13 residues. The chain's CDR3 is CASKFQGFYEQYF. The CDR3 nucleotides are TGTGCCAGCAAGTTTCAGGGGTTCTACGAGCAGTACTTC.

This sequence joins TRBV2 and TRBJ1-3, with D perhaps TRBD1 (6 bases). The germline gives CDR1 SNHLY, CDR2 FYNNEI. Trimming removed 0 bases at V and 0 bases at J, with 9 bases between. The CDR3 totals 16 residues. The DNA for the CDR3 is TGTGCCAGCAGTGAAGCGGACAGTCTCTCTGGAAACACCATATATTTT. It specifies CASSEADSLSGNTIYF.

The chain uses TRBV11-3 and TRBJ2-5, with 13 nucleotides matching TRBD2. Germline loops: CDR1 SGHNT, CDR2 YENEEA. V lost 3 bases, J lost 2 bases, and 12 bases stayed unmatched. The CDR3 extends over 19 amino acids. CDR3 nucleotide sequence: TGTGCCAGCAGCTTCGGCAGTTCCCTACTAGCGGGAGGGCAAGAGACCCAGTACTTC. This sequence encodes CASSFGSSLLAGGQETQYF.

Only one count was recorded for this clone. The V call is TRBV6-5, the J call TRBJ2-3, with 7 bases lining up with TRBD1. The CDR3 spans 13 residues. The V gene end was trimmed by 4 bases and the J gene end by 5 bases; junction bases not matched to a gene: 3. Germline V gives CDR1 MNHEY, CDR2 SVGAGI. This CDR3 is CASSSTGVDTQYF. The CDR3 DNA is TGTGCCAGCAGTTCTACAGGGGTAGATACGCAGTATTTT.

The gene calls are TRBV27 and TRBJ2-2, with unresolved D. Germline values: CDR1 MNHEY, CDR2 SMNVEV (reference sequence). This CDR3 is built from 14 residues. V was cut by 3 bases and J by 10 bases, with 15 bases left in between. The CDR3 DNA is TGTGCCAGCAGTTTTGGCCTAGAGGCCGCGGAGCTGTTTTTT. It specifies CASSFGLEAAELFF.

V usage is TRBV5-5 and J usage is TRBJ2-3; a possible D gene is TRBD2 (6 bases). This CDR3 is 16 amino acids long. With 0 bases removed from V and 0 bases from J, the gap between germline ends came to 11 bases. Germline values: CDR1 SGHKS, CDR2 YYEKEE (reference sequence). DNA of the CDR3: TGTGCCAGCAGCTTGGACAGCGGGCTCAGCACAGATACGCAGTATTTT. Amino acids: CASSLDSGLSTDTQYF.